This TCR beta chain was retrieved from a study of T cells in Graves' hyperthyroidism and ophthalmopathy. Amplification of TCR beta CDR3 regions was performed using RNA transcripts as template. The study used the HTBI primer set for a first-round RT-PCR of the TCR CDR3. TCRdb re-derived calls from the multiplex PCR reads in MiXCR, one entry per CDR3 protein. The sample carries about 510,000 distinct CDR3 sequences, over 45% recorded once. Points from the study as a whole: Clonotypes that were expanded in thyroid above 0.001 mostly appeared in blood too. The model predicted ophthalmopathy a median about 6.6 months before onset.

Exclusions: uncontrolled infection, other autoimmune disease, pregnancy, lactation. In the case of this clonotype: Its target is unknown. Without the conserved terminal phenylalanine or tryptophan, this CDR3 likely stems from a read error.

The sample was peripheral blood or thyroid tissue (not recorded which). This sequence originates from an adult woman with Graves' disease, either hyperthyroidism or ophthalmopathy (not recorded which).

CDR3 protein: CASSSTGLSGNTIYS. In nucleotides, the CDR3 is TGTGCCAGCAGTTCGACAGGGCTTTCTGGAAACACCATATATTCT. This chain uses TRBV6-5 with TRBJ1-3; 7 nucleotides agree with TRBD1. The CDR3 extends over 15 amino acids. With 4 bases clipped from V and 1 base from J, the junction kept 4 bases outside the gene matches. Germline lookup yields CDR1 MNHEY and CDR2 SVGAGI.